The 8 T cell receptor beta chains presented below share a single source sample, sequenced in a study of chemoradiotherapy in HPV16-positive cancers. The table came from immunoSEQ multiplex PCR; TCRdb's copy has only in-frame clones and leaves some out. The sample has approximately 10,000 clones; just under 80% are singletons. The biological material was taken from a patient who underwent chemoradiotherapy. The receptors derive from a human donor with HPV-associated anogenital cancer.

The gene calls are TRBV5-1 and TRBJ1-4, with D perhaps TRBD1 (6 bases). CDR3 length: 14 amino acids. Germline lookup yields CDR1 SGHRS and CDR2 YFSETQ. Trimming stripped 4 bases from V and 7 bases from J, with 14 bases between. CDR3 residues: CASSLTGIREKLFF. CDR3 DNA: TGCGCCAGCAGCCTAACAGGGATCCGTGAAAAACTGTTTTTT.

This clone was observed a single time. CDR3 sequence: CAISKTEEGEQYF. In nucleotides, the CDR3 is TGTGCCATCAGTAAGACGGAGGAAGGCGAGCAGTACTTC. The chain is built from TRBV10-3 and TRBJ2-7; possible D gene TRBD2, 5 bases. Germline CDR1 is ENHRY and CDR2 is SYGVKD. The CDR3 is 13 residues long. Trimming stripped 5 bases from V and 6 bases from J, with 14 bases between.

The chain uses TRBV6-5 and TRBJ2-2; D gene unclear. In germline, CDR1 is MNHEY, CDR2 SVGAGI. The CDR3 is 15 amino acids. The V end was cut by 6 bases, the J end by 3 bases, with 14 bases between. The chain's CDR3 is CASSRLSPDTGELFF. CDR3 nucleotides: TGTGCCAGCAGCCGCCTTAGCCCGGACACCGGGGAGCTGTTTTTT.

The V gene is TRBV7-3, the J gene TRBJ2-7, with D perhaps TRBD1 or TRBD2 (5 bases each). The CDR3 spans 15 residues. Germline V gene data show CDR1 as SGHTA and CDR2 as FQGTGA. V lost 2 bases and J 6 bases, leaving 17 bases between the germline ends. Written as DNA, the CDR3 is TGTGCCAGCAGCTTAGGTTCGGGAATCGGGGCCGAGCAGTACTTC. Translated, it gives CASSLGSGIGAEQYF.

A few counts support this clone. V and J are TRBV15 and TRBJ1-3; D might be TRBD1 (6 bases). The germline CDR1 and CDR2 sequences are LNHNV and YYDKDF (reference sequence). The CDR3 spans 16 residues. V gave up 0 bases and J gave up 0 bases, with 9 bases separating them. The CDR3 reads CATSRDMGASGNTIYF. The CDR3 region has the DNA TGTGCCACCAGCAGAGATATGGGGGCCTCTGGAAACACCATATATTTT.

V gene TRBV10-3 combines with J gene TRBJ1-3; TRBD1 matches at 7 bases. From germline, CDR1 is ENHRY and CDR2 SYGVKD. This CDR3 spans 15 amino acids. V was clipped by 5 bases and J by 4 bases; unmatched bases: 8. CDR3 nucleotides: TGTGCCATCAGTTCCGGGACAGCGGAGGGAAACACCATATATTTT. Its protein product is CAISSGTAEGNTIYF.

The DNA for the CDR3 is TGTGCCAGCAGCTTGGGACCTGGACAGGGTTCCAACGAGCAGTACTTC. Residues: CASSLGPGQGSNEQYF. The chain employs TRBV5-5 and TRBJ2-7, with 8 positions matching TRBD1. CDR1 SGHKS and CDR2 YYEKEE come from the germline V gene (reference sequence). Losses at the gene ends were 0 bases for V and 5 bases for J; bases not matched to a gene: 10. The CDR3 covers 16 residues.

V is TRBV5-8 and J is TRBJ2-5; TRBD2 might be the D (5 bases). This CDR3 is 14 amino acids long. CDR1 SGHTS and CDR2 YDEGEE come from the germline V gene. Trimming removed 1 base from V and 1 base from J, with 8 bases in between. CDR3 amino acids: CASSLYEGQETQYF. The CDR3 region has the DNA TGTGCCAGCAGCTTGTATGAGGGCCAAGAGACCCAGTACTTC.